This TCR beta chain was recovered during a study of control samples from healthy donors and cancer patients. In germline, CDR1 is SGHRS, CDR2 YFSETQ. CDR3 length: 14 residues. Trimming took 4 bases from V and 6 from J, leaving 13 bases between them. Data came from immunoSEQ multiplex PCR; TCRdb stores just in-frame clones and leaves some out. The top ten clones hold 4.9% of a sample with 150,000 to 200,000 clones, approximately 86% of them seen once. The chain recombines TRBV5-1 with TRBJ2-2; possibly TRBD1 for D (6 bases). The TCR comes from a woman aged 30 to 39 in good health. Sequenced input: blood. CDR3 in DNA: TGCGCCAGCAGCCAGACGAACAGGGCCGGGGAGCTGTTTTTT. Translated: CASSQTNRAGELFF.